These 24 T cell receptor beta chains were all obtained from the same sample, sequenced in a study of CD8+ T cells in alopecia areata. Following RNA extraction, reverse transcription yielded cDNA that acted as the sequencing template. Assay: immunoSEQ multiplex PCR; the TCRdb copy retains only in-frame clones and omits some. The profile shows 150,000 or so clones, about 72% of them singletons. Sequences were derived from CD8+ T cells sorted from blood, sampled at week 0. The receptor source for this set is a human donor with alopecia areata.

V is TRBV5-1 and J is TRBJ2-7, with 10 bases lining up with TRBD1. CDR3 length: 13 amino acids. Trimming cost V 4 bases and J 4 bases; bases outside gene matches: 2. Germline V gene sequence: CDR1 SGHRS, CDR2 YFSETQ. CDR3 in amino acids: CASSGGQGYEQYF. The DNA for the CDR3 is TGCGCCAGCAGCGGGGGACAGGGGTACGAGCAGTACTTC.

V gene TRBV12-5 combines with J gene TRBJ2-1; the match to TRBD2 covers 8 bases. V shed 0 bases and J 4 bases; nucleotides not matched to a gene: 11. This CDR3 spans 18 amino acids. Germline CDR1 and CDR2: LGHNT and FRNRAP. The CDR3 bases are TGTGCTAGTGGTTTGGTAGGGTTTAGCGGGGAGGGGTACAATGAGCAGTTCTTC. It specifies CASGLVGFSGEGYNEQFF.

This rearrangement joins TRBV5-1 to TRBJ2-4; the match to TRBD1 covers 10 bases. The germline CDR1 and CDR2 sequences are SGHRS and YFSETQ. The CDR3 spans 15 residues. Trimming at V came to 4 bases and at J to 11 bases, leaving 12 bases not matched to a gene. This CDR3 reads CASSPRDRGERFQYF. CDR3 in DNA: TGCGCCAGCAGCCCGAGGGACAGGGGTGAAAGATTTCAGTACTTC.

The chain links TRBV11-2 to TRBJ1-1; D is ambiguous. CDR1 and CDR2 from the germline V gene are SGHAT and FQNNGV. V lost 3 bases and J lost 3, with 8 bases in between. The CDR3 has 13 amino acids. The CDR3 DNA reads TGTGCCAGCAGCTTCCGCCAGGACACTGAAGCTTTCTTT. It is translated as CASSFRQDTEAFF.

The V gene is TRBV9, the J gene TRBJ1-1, with D hard to call. The V and J ends lost 5 bases and 1 base respectively, with 15 bases between them. CDR3 length: 15 amino acids. The germline V gene encodes CDR1 SGDLS and CDR2 YYNGEE. The CDR3 loop reads CASSTPLSQNTEAFF. DNA for the CDR3: TGTGCCAGCAGTACTCCACTAAGTCAGAACACTGAAGCTTTCTTT.

Here the CDR3 DNA reads TGTGCCAGCAGCTTTTTCCGGGGGGGTGCAGATACGCAGTATTTT. It is translated as CASSFFRGGADTQYF. The chain combines TRBV11-3 with TRBJ2-3, with TRBD2 matching 8 bases. From germline, CDR1 is SGHNT and CDR2 YENEEA. V was pared by 3 bases and J by 4 bases, with 6 bases of the junction left unmatched. The CDR3 contains 15 residues.

This chain joins TRBV15 and TRBJ2-5, with 7 positions matching TRBD1. The J segment lost 5 bases and the V segment lost 3 bases, leaving 9 bases of the junction unmatched. This CDR3 is 15 amino acids long. Per germline, CDR1 LNHNV and CDR2 YYDKDF (reference sequence). The CDR3 loop reads CATSRFRQGQETQYF. DNA for the CDR3: TGTGCCACCAGCAGGTTCAGACAGGGACAGGAGACCCAGTACTTC.

This clone turned up a few times. The V call is TRBV7-8, the J call TRBJ2-2; D is unresolved. Trimming removed 2 bases from V and 2 bases from J, with 0 bases in between. CDR1 and CDR2 from the germline V gene are SGHVS and FQNEAQ. The CDR3 runs 12 residues. The CDR3 reads CASSLNTGELFF. The CDR3 DNA follows: TGTGCCAGCAGCTTAAACACCGGGGAGCTGTTTTTT. The full variable domain, with the rest looked up from reference TRBV7-8 and TRBJ2-2, is GAGVSQSPRYKVAKRGQDVALRCDPISGHVSLFWYQQALGQGPEFLTYFQNEAQLDKSGLPSDRFFAERPEGSVSTLKIQRTQQEDSAVYLCASSLNTGELFFGEGSRLTVL.

A remark on this clone: At the DNA level, this CDR3 is encoded by other sequences in the same sample as well. V gene TRBV9 combines with J gene TRBJ1-2; the match to TRBD1 covers 7 bases. Germline V gives CDR1 SGDLS, CDR2 YYNGEE. V shed 3 bases and J 4 bases; nucleotides not matched to a gene: 6. The CDR3 contains 14 residues. The CDR3 is CASSGTGTVYGYTF. In nucleotides, the CDR3 is TGTGCCAGCAGCGGAACTGGGACAGTCTATGGCTACACCTTC.

This chain links TRBV14 with TRBJ1-2, with 8 bases lining up with TRBD1. Germline loops: CDR1 SGHDN, CDR2 FVKESK. Germline trimming cut 2 bases from V and 8 bases from J; bases unmatched to any gene: 4. This CDR3 has 13 amino acids. The CDR3 nucleotides read TGTGCCAGCAGCCAAAGGACAGGGTCCGGCTACACCTTC. Residues: CASSQRTGSGYTF.

There are a few counts of this clone. The gene calls are TRBV6-5 and TRBJ1-5; D unclear. CDR1 MNHEY and CDR2 SVGAGI come from the germline V gene. The CDR3 spans 15 residues. The V end was cut by 0 bases, the J end by 4 bases, with 10 bases between. The CDR3 DNA is TGTGCCAGCAGTTACTCGGGCAGTACTAATCAGCCCCAGCATTTT. Translating gives CASSYSGSTNQPQHF.

This clone has just a few counts. The chain uses TRBV7-9 and TRBJ1-3, with D unresolved. The CDR3 has 9 residues. The germline V gene has CDR1 SEHNR and CDR2 FQNEAQ (reference sequence). V shed 5 bases and J shed 13 bases, with 6 bases lying between them. The CDR3 DNA is TGTGCCAGCAGCCCAAGTATATATTTT. Its protein product is CASSPSIYF.

This chain connects TRBV9 to TRBJ1-2, with no clear D. There are 13 residues in the CDR3. V was trimmed by 2 bases and J by 6 bases, leaving 11 bases between them. Germline CDR1 is SGDLS and CDR2 is YYNGEE. The CDR3 coding sequence is TGTGCCAGCAGCGTGGGTTGGAGTGATGGCTACACCTTC. This gives the protein CASSVGWSDGYTF.

The chain uses TRBV30 and TRBJ1-1; no reliable D call. Trimming removed 1 base from V and 4 bases from J, with 10 bases in between. The CDR3 spans 13 residues. CDR1 is GTSNPN and CDR2 is SVGIG in the germline V gene (reference sequence). In DNA, the CDR3 is TGTGCCTGGAGTGATGGGGTGAGCACTGAAGCTTTCTTT. Translation gives CAWSDGVSTEAFF.

Worth noting for this clone: Within the sample, other DNA sequences also encode this same CDR3. The chain has TRBV5-1 and TRBJ2-7; D might be TRBD1 (6 bases). Germline values: CDR1 SGHRS, CDR2 YFSETQ. This CDR3 region has 13 residues. V lost 2 bases and J lost 4, with 10 bases in between. CDR3 residues: CASSFGGGYEQYF. CDR3 DNA: TGCGCCAGCAGCTTTGGGGGCGGATACGAGCAGTACTTC.

The V call is TRBV28, the J call TRBJ1-1, with D perhaps TRBD1 (5 bases). Germline loops: CDR1 MDHEN, CDR2 SYDVKM. The CDR3 loop spans 11 amino acids. Between the trimmed V and J ends, which lost 3 bases and 11 bases, there was a span of 10 bases. The CDR3: CASSLGVAAFF. The CDR3 nucleotides read TGTGCCAGCAGTTTGGGGGTTGCGGCTTTCTTT.

The chain employs TRBV20-1 and TRBJ2-7; D unclear. Trimming cost V 7 bases and J 0 bases, with 7 bases left between them. The CDR3 spans 11 residues. Germline CDR1 is DFQATT and CDR2 is SNEGSKA (reference sequence). The CDR3 DNA reads as TGCAGTGTTGAATACTCCTACGAGCAGTACTTC. Protein: CSVEYSYEQYF.

The J gene is TRBJ2-7, the V gene TRBV6-5, with 7 positions matching TRBD1. V was clipped by 3 bases and J by 6 bases; unmatched bases: 5. Looked up from germline, CDR1 is MNHEY and CDR2 is SVGAGI. This CDR3 comprises 13 residues. As DNA, the CDR3 is TGTGCCAGCAGTTATCTACAGGGGAGCGAGCAGTACTTC. This gives the protein CASSYLQGSEQYF.

The V gene is TRBV6-5, the J gene TRBJ2-6; D not resolved. This CDR3 is built from 13 residues. The germline V gene has CDR1 MNHEY and CDR2 SVGAGI. V lost 4 bases to trimming and J lost 1 base, with 2 bases between them. The CDR3 region has the DNA TGTGCCAGCAGTTGGTCTGGGGCCAACGTCCTGACTTTC. Translating gives CASSWSGANVLTF.

The genes are TRBV7-2 and TRBJ2-2; no reliable D call. The ends were cut back, 2 bases at V and 7 bases at J, with 5 bases in the middle. Germline values: CDR1 SGHTA, CDR2 FQGNSA. The CDR3 has 12 residues. This CDR3 reads CASSLKGGELFF. Written as DNA, the CDR3 is TGTGCCAGCAGCTTAAAAGGCGGGGAGCTGTTTTTT.

This clone has more than one count but fewer than ten. J is TRBJ2-3 and V is TRBV7-9; TRBD1 matches 7 bases. Germline lookup yields CDR1 SEHNR and CDR2 FQNEAQ (reference sequence). This CDR3 has 13 residues. Germline trimming cut 8 bases from V and 0 bases from J; bases unmatched to any gene: 2. Written as DNA, the CDR3 is TGTGCCAGCGGGACAGAGAGCACAGATACGCAGTATTTT. Its protein product is CASGTESTDTQYF. The variable domain in full, completed from reference TRBV7-9 and TRBJ2-3, reads DTGVSQNPRHKITKRGQNVTFRCDPISEHNRLYWYRQTLGQGPEFLTYFQNEAQLEKSRLLSDRFSAERPKGSFSTLEIQRTEQGDSAMYLCASGTESTDTQYFGPGTRLTVL.

The chain is built from TRBV6-5 and TRBJ1-1; 7 positions match TRBD1. The V and J ends lost 4 bases and 1 base, in that order; junction bases with no gene match: 3. Germline V gene sequence: CDR1 MNHEY, CDR2 SVGAGI. The CDR3 is 14 residues long. The CDR3 loop reads CASSWTGENTEAFF. DNA of the CDR3: TGTGCCAGCAGTTGGACAGGCGAGAACACTGAAGCTTTCTTT.

The chain links TRBV15 to TRBJ2-7; D may be TRBD2 (5 bases). In germline, CDR1 is LNHNV, CDR2 YYDKDF (reference sequence). The CDR3 extends over 14 amino acids. V lost 1 base and J 1 base, leaving 8 bases between the germline ends. CDR3 sequence reads: CATSRGRGSYEQYF. CDR3 sequence (DNA): TGTGCCACCAGCAGAGGCCGGGGTTCCTACGAGCAGTACTTC.

V gene TRBV30 combines with J gene TRBJ2-4, with TRBD2 identical over 13 bases. With V trimmed by 0 bases and J by 4 bases, 3 bases remained unmatched. The CDR3 length is 16 residues. Germline V gives CDR1 GTSNPN, CDR2 SVGIG (reference sequence). DNA for the CDR3: TGTGCCTGGAGTGTAGTGACTAGCGGGGGGAAAAACATTCAGTACTTC. Amino acids: CAWSVVTSGGKNIQYF.